This is a list of T cell receptor beta chains from one sample in a study of OX40 agonist ivuxolimab in advanced cancers. Generated by immunoSEQ multiplex PCR, the TCRdb table keeps only in-frame clones and is missing some. The sample lists almost 85,000 clones, 94% occurring once. This sample comprised CD4+ or CD8+ T cells sorted from blood, obtained in a trial of the OX40 agonist ivuxolimab. The origin of the receptors is an adult with an advanced solid tumor such as melanoma, head and neck, liver or kidney cancer. Both conserved end residues are part of each CDR3.

v_gene: TRBV7-9
CDR3aa: CASSLDPGTRTLEQYF

v_gene: TRBV15
CDR3aa: CATSSGTGWIWAEAFF

v_gene: TRBV5-1
CDR3aa: CASSEFRISGANVLTF

v_gene: TRBV27
CDR3aa: CASSPGTLNTEAFF

v_gene: TRBV28
CDR3aa: CASSRPHGGGIQYF

v_gene: TRBV6-1
CDR3aa: CASSEIGAYEQYF

v_gene: TRBV28
CDR3aa: CASSLYRFRGTEAFF

v_gene: TRBV19
CDR3aa: CASSFARDSTYEQYF

v_gene: TRBV29-1
CDR3aa: CSVAGGGTGAYEQYF

v_gene: TRBV7-9
CDR3aa: CASSAPTGFANYGYTF

v_gene: TRBV11-2
CDR3aa: CASSLPGPGDEQFF

v_gene: TRBV27
CDR3aa: CASTGKNIQYF

v_gene: TRBV2
CDR3aa: CASRVLAGGSNEQFF

v_gene: TRBV2
CDR3aa: CASSEDREGGDTQYF

v_gene: TRBV16
CDR3aa: CASSQLPQSTDTQYF

v_gene: TRBV9
CDR3aa: CASSTSSGRAYNEQFF

v_gene: TRBV9
CDR3aa: CASSVWGSGANVLTF

v_gene: TRBV6-5
CDR3aa: CASSQINRSNQPQHF

v_gene: TRBV7-9
CDR3aa: CASSSTDLGEKLFF

v_gene: TRBV10-3
CDR3aa: CAISAPRVYEQYF

v_gene: TRBV7-6
CDR3aa: CASSSRRGEYHGYTF

v_gene: TRBV9
CDR3aa: CASSAGQLGGEQYF

v_gene: TRBV28
CDR3aa: CASSLTPGDRDGYTF

v_gene: TRBV6-6
CDR3aa: CASSRERVAYNEQFF

v_gene: TRBV30
CDR3aa: CAWRTPRTGTTYEQYF

v_gene: TRBV18
CDR3aa: CASSPYVRDTQYF

v_gene: TRBV19
CDR3aa: CASSINPDTQYF

v_gene: TRBV5-6
CDR3aa: CASSWGTADEKLFF

v_gene: TRBV25-1
CDR3aa: CASSAHNEQFF

v_gene: TRBV30
CDR3aa: CAWKGTSGRGYEQYF

v_gene: TRBV28
CDR3aa: CASKGAETQYF